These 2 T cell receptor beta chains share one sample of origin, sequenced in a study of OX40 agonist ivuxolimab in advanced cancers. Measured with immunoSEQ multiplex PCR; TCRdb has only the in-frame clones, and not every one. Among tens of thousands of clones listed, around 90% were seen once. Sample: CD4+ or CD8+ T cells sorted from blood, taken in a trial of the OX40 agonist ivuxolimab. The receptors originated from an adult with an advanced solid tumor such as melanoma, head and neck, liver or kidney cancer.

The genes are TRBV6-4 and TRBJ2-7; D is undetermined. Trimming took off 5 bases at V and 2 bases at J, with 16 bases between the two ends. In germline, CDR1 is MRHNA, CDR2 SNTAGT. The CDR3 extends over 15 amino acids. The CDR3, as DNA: TGTGCCAGCAGTCCCAGTGCTTCCCAGACCTACGAGCAGTACGTC. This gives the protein CASSPSASQTYEQYV.

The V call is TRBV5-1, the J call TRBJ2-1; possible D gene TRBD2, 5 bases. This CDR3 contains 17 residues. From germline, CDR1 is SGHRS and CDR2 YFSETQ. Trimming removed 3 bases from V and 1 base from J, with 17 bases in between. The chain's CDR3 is CASSYPGRDPSYNEQFF. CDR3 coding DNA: TGCGCCAGCAGCTACCCTGGACGGGATCCTTCCTACAATGAGCAGTTCTTC.